This T cell receptor (beta chain) was observed in a study of human T cells and chemical hapten exposure. On the study more broadly: Recorded diagnoses among the mostly female patients were alopecia areata, totalis or universalis.

This clonotype came up a few times. This CDR3 region has 13 residues. Germline V gene data show CDR1 as MNHEY and CDR2 as SVGEGT. V shed 0 bases and J shed 6 bases, with 9 bases lying between them. The sample's time point: patch test 3, about 24 weeks after DPC sensitization. Treatment of the sample: therapeutic diphenylcyclopropenone sensitization with weekly scalp DPC. TCRdb redid the calling of the RACE reads with MiXCR, one entry per CDR3 protein. The sample has around 150,000 distinct CDR3 sequences, around a quarter seen once. The source of this sequence is a woman under 30 with alopecia areata. Some clones in this sample may be carry-over from other donors' samples. The V call is TRBV6-2 or TRBV6-3, the J call TRBJ2-7, with D tentatively TRBD1 (7 bases). Sequencing was performed on whole blood, taken in connection with sensitization to the hapten diphenylcyclopropenone (DPC). The CDR3 coding sequence is TGTGCCAGCAGTTACTCCCAGGGGGGCGAGCAGTACTTC. This encodes CASSYSQGGEQYF.